Presented here are 5 T cell receptor beta chains from one specimen sequenced in a study of T cell changes during pregnancy in multiple sclerosis. Generated by immunoSEQ multiplex PCR, the TCRdb table keeps only in-frame clones and is missing some. The sample carries some 38,000 clones, more than 85% recorded once. This sample comprised CD8+ T cells from peripheral blood mononuclear cells, obtained after pregnancy. The receptors were gathered from a female donor with multiple sclerosis, enrolled in a pregnancy study.

The chain has TRBV4-1 and TRBJ1-4; possible D gene TRBD1, 6 bases. Looked up from germline, CDR1 is MGHRA and CDR2 is YSYEKL. Trimming stripped 1 base from V and 7 bases from J, with 13 bases between. This CDR3 contains 15 residues. CDR3 region: CASSQVAGATEKLFF. DNA of the CDR3: TGCGCCAGCAGCCAAGTGGCAGGGGCGACTGAAAAACTGTTTTTT.

The CDR3 coding sequence is TGTGCCATCATCCAGCCCGGACAGGGGCCCTCTGAAGCTTTCTTT. Encoded protein: CAIIQPGQGPSEAFF. The V and J genes are TRBV10-3 and TRBJ1-1; the match to TRBD1 covers 9 bases. Germline-derived CDR1 and CDR2 are ENHRY and SYGVKD. V shed 7 bases, J shed 6 bases, and the junction held 12 bases outside the gene matches. This CDR3 has 15 residues.

The V gene is TRBV9, the J gene TRBJ2-3, with 12 bases fitting TRBD2. Trimming cost V 4 bases and J 2 bases; bases outside gene matches: 5. CDR3 size: 16 residues. Germline V gene sequence: CDR1 SGDLS, CDR2 YYNGEE. Written as DNA, the CDR3 is TGTGCCAGCAGCCCCAGACTAGCGGGGGCCACAGATACGCAGTATTTT. It is translated as CASSPRLAGATDTQYF.

This chain uses TRBV11-2 with TRBJ1-5; D gene ambiguous. The CDR3 length is 18 residues. V dropped 5 bases and J dropped 1 base, with 21 bases sitting between them. Germline CDR1 and CDR2: SGHAT and FQNNGV. The CDR3 is CASSTPPLSTGSNQPQHF. The CDR3, as DNA: TGTGCCAGCAGCACCCCACCCCTTTCAACGGGGAGCAATCAGCCCCAGCATTTT.

The chain has TRBV6-5 and TRBJ2-2; the match to TRBD1 covers 8 bases. J gave up 1 base and V 2 bases, and 3 bases lay outside the gene matches. In germline, CDR1 is MNHEY, CDR2 SVGAGI. The CDR3 consists of 16 residues. CDR3 residues: CASSYTGTGNTGELFF. Here the CDR3 DNA reads TGTGCCAGCAGTTACACCGGGACAGGGAACACCGGGGAGCTGTTTTTT.